Given below is one T cell receptor beta chain in context. The antigen it recognizes is unknown. Base qualities are not recorded, but no much larger clone differs from it by a single base. This sample stems from a study of OX40 agonist ivuxolimab in advanced cancers. For the wider study: The costimulatory receptor OX40 (CD134) was targeted by ivuxolimab, a fully human IgG2 agonistic monoclonal antibody. Intravenous ivuxolimab was administered to patients every 2 weeks at six dose levels: 0.01, 0.1, 0.3, 1.5, 3 and 10 mg/kg. Among the 50 to 55 dose-escalation patients, about 19 had hepatocellular carcinoma, roughly 15 melanoma, 9 renal cell carcinoma and 9 head and neck cancer. In the dose-escalation cohort, 82.7% of patients were male, and the mean age was roughly 60 years, with a range of about 23 to 80. Prior anti-PD-1, anti-PD-L1 or anti-CTLA-4 therapy was permitted, and checkpoint inhibitors had been received by around 40% of dose-escalation patients. Three dose-escalation patients achieved partial responses, one with hepatocellular carcinoma and two with cutaneous melanoma. Peripheral TCRbeta sequencing aimed to test whether ivuxolimab altered TCR sequence diversity and caused clonal T-cell expansion. The paper covers the monotherapy dose-escalation part of the phase I ivuxolimab trial, which included N ≈ 54 patients.

The trial excluded patients who had a history of autoimmune disease or who were on systemic immunosuppression. Peripheral blood for TCR sequencing was drawn from every dose cohort at baseline, at cycle 4 day 1 and at cycle 7 day 1. Samples were obtained from an open-label, multicenter, first-in-human phase I dose-escalation trial of ivuxolimab. Adults with locally advanced or metastatic melanoma, renal cell carcinoma, hepatocellular carcinoma or head and neck squamous cell carcinoma were enrolled in the trial. Before TCR sequencing, CD4+ T cells and CD8+ T cells were sorted from peripheral blood as separate populations. Reading the germline V gene gives CDR1 MDHEN and CDR2 SYDVKM. V lost 3 bases and J lost 2 bases; the stretch between them is 8 bases long. Measured from the cysteine to the phenylalanine, the CDR3 is 13 residues long. The read is trimmed to its CDR3 DNA, 39 bases read in frame from base 1.

For sequencing of the TCRbeta CDR3 region, genomic DNA was extracted from the sorted cells. TCRbeta CDR3 regions were sequenced using the immunoSEQ Assay. Not all clones reach the TCRdb copy of this immuneACCESS table, which keeps in-frame sequences only. Checked studies attribute under half of the gap to unresolved V genes and leave the rest unexplained. The table for this sample lists about 66,000 clones; about 85% of them were counted only once. The ten largest clones capture roughly 4% of the sample. The research as a whole found: Clonal expansion of both CD4+ and CD8+ blood T cells was observed from baseline to week 6 at doses 0.1 to 3.0 mg/kg. On average, CD8+ T cells showed more expanded clones than CD4+ T cells after ivuxolimab. Low levels of normalized T-cell clonal expansion were also seen in some nonresponding patients. Antigen specificity was not determined for the clonally expanded peripheral T cells. In the 0.1-3.0 mg/kg groups, partial responders were among the patients with the lowest normalized peripheral clonal expansion, particularly in CD8+ T cells.

This receptor was identified in an adult with an advanced solid tumor such as melanoma, head and neck, liver or kidney cancer. The sequences come from CD4+ or CD8+ T cells sorted from blood, collected in a trial of the OX40 agonist ivuxolimab. The chain is encoded by TRBV28 joined to TRBJ2-7; no confident D gene assignment can be made. The CDR3 reads CASSFSVPYEQYF. The sequence in DNA is TGTGCCAGCAGTTTTTCGGTTCCCTACGAGCAGTACTTC.